The T cell receptor beta chain described here comes from a study of blood T cell repertoires in COVID-19 (dated by TCRdb to 2019 to 2021). Notes on the research overall: Collaborator samples came from the United States, Italy and Spain and covered acute and convalescent phases of COVID-19. The material from the prospective study consisted of cDNA or gDNA derived from T cells, B-cell-depleted T cells, or PBMCs. Samples came from the ongoing ImmuneRACE study (first 160 participants) plus 1,254 subjects from 6 global collaborators. The repertoires were released in a freely available public database intended as a resource for research on the immune response to SARS-CoV-2. A de-identified subject ID, COVID-19 status, age in years and sex were almost always included in the sample metadata. Subjects who had been exposed to COVID-19, were actively infected with it, or had recovered from it provided the deeply sampled blood TCRbeta repertoires that made up the dataset. Where available, HLA class I and class II types were obtained from metadata supplied by the sample provider rather than from assay-based typing. Findings and caveats that apply to the study as a whole: The amount of clinical and demographic metadata varied by source and participant and was provided uncurated.

About this clone itself: Its antigen is unknown. No much larger clone exists at a distance of one base, and base qualities are not known.

The junction shows trimming of 2 bases on V and 5 bases on J, and the gene matches do not reach 2 bases of it. From cysteine to phenylalanine, the CDR3 is 14 amino acids long. Solely the CDR3 DNA is kept, with 42 bases framed from the first base. CDR1 and CDR2 are read off the germline V gene as SGDLS and YYNGEE. At one collaborating source in Seattle, patients were enrolled during active infection and were followed longitudinally through the course of disease. The collaborating institutions used their own protocols to collect whole blood in K2EDTA tubes. For TCRbeta analysis, collaborator samples were shipped as frozen whole blood, as isolated PBMCs, or as DNA extracted from either sample type. The immunoSEQ Assay, a bias-controlled multiplex PCR, was used to amplify TCRbeta CDR3 regions from genomic DNA. Per the authors' processing: The number of nucleated cells in each sample was estimated by amplification of reference gene primers within the assay. To quantify the absolute abundance of each unique TCRbeta CDR3 rearrangement, sequence reads were collapsed and filtered. For each sample, productive Simpson clonality was calculated as the square root of Simpson's diversity index over productive rearrangements. In its TCRdb copy, this immuneACCESS table keeps in-frame sequences only and misses some clones. Where compared with another copy, unresolved V genes explain less than half of these, and the others have no known cause. V, J and clone size reflect that table, while D and trimming were determined from the DNA. The sample table contains 230,000 or so clones; only one count was recorded for 80% to 90% of them. Roughly 7.4% of the sample goes to the ten largest clones.

Sequencing used peripheral blood. The V gene is TRBV9 and the J gene is TRBJ1-5; 9 bases in between match TRBD1. This TCR derives from an elderly woman with COVID-19, enrolled during active disease. The bases read TGTGCCAGCAGCGTCCGGGACAGGGATCAGCCCCAGCATTTT. This codes for CASSVRDRDQPQHF.